The clone carrying this T cell receptor (beta chain) was recorded only once. The CDR3 has 16 residues. Data came from immunoSEQ multiplex PCR; TCRdb stores just in-frame clones and leaves some out. The sample gives more than 95,000 clones, 85% to 95% of which show up once; 0.99% is in the top ten. The record originates from a study of T cell changes during pregnancy in multiple sclerosis. This receptor was identified in a female donor with multiple sclerosis, enrolled in a pregnancy study. This chain uses TRBV21-1 with TRBJ2-6; TRBD1 is taken as the D call from the table, unchecked against the DNA. TRBV21-1 is a pseudogene. The specimen comprised peripheral blood, sampled after pregnancy. The CDR3 region is CASSYAQQSRANVLTF. As DNA, the CDR3 is TGTGCCAGCAGTTATGCACAACAAAGTCGGGCCAACGTCCTGACTTTC.